Below, 12 T cell receptor beta chains from the same sample are listed, as sequenced in a study of T cell repertoires in cytomegalovirus infection. Antigen specificity for these receptors is unknown. A single record per CDR3 protein comes from TCRdb applying MiXCR to the reads. Seen here are around 95,000 distinct CDR3 sequences, around 28% observed once, and the top ten hold approximately 71%. Sequencing used CD8+ T cells from cultured PBMCs, obtained from culture after CMV antigen stimulation. The source of these receptors is a human donor in good health (CMV status not recorded). Some clones in this sample may be carry-over from other donors' samples.

The DNA for the CDR3 is TGTGCCAGCAGTTTCTCTTGGGGAGGGGAGCAGTTCTTC. It is translated as CASSFSWGGEQFF. The V gene is TRBV12-3 or TRBV12-4, the J gene TRBJ2-1; 7 bases agree with TRBD2. This CDR3 spans 13 amino acids. The V segment lost 3 bases and the J segment 10 bases; nucleotides outside the gene matches: 6.

The chain links TRBV7-8 to TRBJ2-6; 7 nucleotides align to TRBD1. The germline gives CDR1 SGHVS, CDR2 FQNEAQ. The CDR3 has 18 residues. Losses at the gene ends were 1 base for V and 0 bases for J; bases not matched to a gene: 6. The CDR3 is CASSLGTGHYSGANVLTF. In DNA form, the CDR3 reads TGTGCCAGCAGCTTAGGGACAGGTCATTACTCTGGGGCCAACGTCCTGACTTTC.

This chain uses TRBV28 with TRBJ1-4; D remains ambiguous. Looked up from germline, CDR1 is MDHEN and CDR2 is SYDVKM. V lost 6 bases to trimming and J lost 0 bases, with 11 bases between them. The CDR3 has 15 amino acids. The CDR3 is CASSAVHATNEKLFF. CDR3 sequence (DNA): TGTGCCAGCAGCGCCGTCCATGCAACTAATGAAAAACTGTTTTTT. The full variable domain, in which reference TRBV28 and TRBJ1-4 provide the parts outside the CDR3, is DVKVTQSSRYLVKRTGEKVFLECVQDMDHENMFWYRQDPGLGLRLIYFSYDVKMKEKGDIPEGYSVSREKKERFSLILESASTNQTSMYLCASSAVHATNEKLFFGSGTQLSVL.

The V and J genes are TRBV19 and TRBJ2-7; no definite D call. This CDR3 has 14 residues. CDR1 LNHDA and CDR2 SQIVND come from the germline V gene (reference sequence). Trimming removed 4 bases from V and 3 bases from J, with 13 bases in between. The CDR3 is CASSNWQVGYEQYF. In DNA, the CDR3 is TGTGCCAGTAGTAACTGGCAGGTCGGCTACGAGCAGTACTTC.

This clonotype showed up just a few times. The CDR3 is CATSDSTGDNYGYTF. The CDR3 DNA follows: TGTGCCACCAGTGATTCGACAGGGGATAACTATGGCTACACCTTC. The chain uses TRBV24-1 and TRBJ1-2, with 8 bases identical to TRBD1. V dropped 2 bases and J dropped 1; count of bases not matched to a gene: 2. From germline, CDR1 is KGHDR and CDR2 SFDVKD. This CDR3 spans 15 amino acids.

CDR3 DNA: TGTGCCAGCAGTTTATCTGGGAGCGCCTACAATGAGCAGTTCTTC. Amino acid sequence: CASSLSGSAYNEQFF. The gene calls are TRBV28 and TRBJ2-1; perhaps TRBD2 as D (5 bases). Germline V gene data show CDR1 as MDHEN and CDR2 as SYDVKM. The CDR3 spans 15 residues. The V end was cut by 1 base, the J end by 2 bases, with 9 bases between.

The chain couples TRBV6-6 to TRBJ2-3; 9 nucleotides line up with TRBD2. V trimming: 6 bases; J trimming: 3 bases; junction bases outside the gene matches: 16. The V gene's germline CDR1 is MNHNY and CDR2 SVGAGI (reference sequence). The CDR3 contains 18 residues. This CDR3 is CASRSAAGGPGWTDTQYF. Written as DNA, the CDR3 is TGTGCCAGCAGATCAGCGGCGGGGGGGCCGGGATGGACAGATACGCAGTATTTT.

This clonotype was counted many times. The rearrangement uses TRBV6-5 and TRBJ2-5; D is perhaps TRBD1 (7 bases). Germline V gives CDR1 MNHEY, CDR2 SVGAGI. CDR3 size: 16 residues. Trimming took 1 base from V and 4 from J, leaving 16 bases between them. For the CDR3, the DNA is TGTGCCAGCAGTTACTACTCAGGGGGGCTTCGAGAGACCCAGTACTTC. Translated: CASSYYSGGLRETQYF.

The table lists this clonotype with a count of one. The J gene is TRBJ2-1, the V gene TRBV7-6; 8 bases fit TRBD2. V lost 1 base, J lost 0 bases, and 2 bases stayed unmatched. Germline V gene data show CDR1 as SGHVS and CDR2 as FNYEAQ. This CDR3 spans 16 amino acids. The CDR3, as DNA: TGTGCCAGCAGCTTAGAGCGGGGGAGCTCCTACAATGAGCAGTTCTTC. This encodes CASSLERGSSYNEQFF.

There are many counts of this clonotype. This chain links TRBV11-3 with TRBJ2-1; D remains unclear. Looked up from germline, CDR1 is SGHNT and CDR2 is YENEEA. V lost 1 base to trimming and J lost 8 bases, with 9 bases between them. The CDR3 has 13 amino acids. The CDR3 region is CASSLVEMDEQFF. CDR3 bases: TGTGCCAGCAGCTTAGTAGAAATGGATGAGCAGTTCTTC. Combining the CDR3 with reference TRBV11-3 and TRBJ2-1 gives the whole variable domain EAGVVQSPRYKIIEKKQPVAFWCNPISGHNTLYWYLQNLGQGPELLIRYENEEAVDDSQLPKDRFSAERLKGVDSTLKIQPAELGDSAVYLCASSLVEMDEQFFGPGTRLTVL.

This clonotype showed up many times. CDR3 nucleotide sequence: TGTGCCAGCAGCCCCTGGGACGGGGAGCAGTTCTTC. This encodes CASSPWDGEQFF. The rearrangement joins TRBV27 to TRBJ2-1; TRBD1 or TRBD2 may be the D gene (5 bases each). The CDR3 has 12 amino acids. CDR1 MNHEY and CDR2 SMNVEV come from the germline V gene (reference sequence). Trimming shortened V by 6 bases and J by 10 bases, and 13 bases separated the two germline ends.

The chain uses TRBV9 and TRBJ2-7, with D maybe TRBD1 (6 bases). The germline V gene encodes CDR1 SGDLS and CDR2 YYNGEE. The CDR3 runs 15 residues. V was clipped by 0 bases and J by 0 bases, with 10 bases between them. The CDR3 nucleotides read TGTGCCAGCAGCGTAGCGGGCAGGGGCTCCTACGAGCAGTACTTC. This translates into CASSVAGRGSYEQYF.